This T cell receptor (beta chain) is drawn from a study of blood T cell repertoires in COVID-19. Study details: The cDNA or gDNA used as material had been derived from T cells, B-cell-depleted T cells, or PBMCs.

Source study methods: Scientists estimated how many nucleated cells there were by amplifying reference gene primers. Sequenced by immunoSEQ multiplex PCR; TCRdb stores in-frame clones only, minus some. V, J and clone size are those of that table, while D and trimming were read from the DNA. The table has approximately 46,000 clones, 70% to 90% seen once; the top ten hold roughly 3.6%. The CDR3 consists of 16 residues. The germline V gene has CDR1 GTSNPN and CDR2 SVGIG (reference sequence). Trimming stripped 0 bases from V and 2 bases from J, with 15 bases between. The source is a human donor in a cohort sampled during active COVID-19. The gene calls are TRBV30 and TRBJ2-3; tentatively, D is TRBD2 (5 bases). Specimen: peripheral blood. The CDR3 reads CAWSVGNSDYTDTQYF. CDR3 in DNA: TGTGCCTGGAGTGTTGGTAATAGCGATTACACAGATACGCAGTATTTT.